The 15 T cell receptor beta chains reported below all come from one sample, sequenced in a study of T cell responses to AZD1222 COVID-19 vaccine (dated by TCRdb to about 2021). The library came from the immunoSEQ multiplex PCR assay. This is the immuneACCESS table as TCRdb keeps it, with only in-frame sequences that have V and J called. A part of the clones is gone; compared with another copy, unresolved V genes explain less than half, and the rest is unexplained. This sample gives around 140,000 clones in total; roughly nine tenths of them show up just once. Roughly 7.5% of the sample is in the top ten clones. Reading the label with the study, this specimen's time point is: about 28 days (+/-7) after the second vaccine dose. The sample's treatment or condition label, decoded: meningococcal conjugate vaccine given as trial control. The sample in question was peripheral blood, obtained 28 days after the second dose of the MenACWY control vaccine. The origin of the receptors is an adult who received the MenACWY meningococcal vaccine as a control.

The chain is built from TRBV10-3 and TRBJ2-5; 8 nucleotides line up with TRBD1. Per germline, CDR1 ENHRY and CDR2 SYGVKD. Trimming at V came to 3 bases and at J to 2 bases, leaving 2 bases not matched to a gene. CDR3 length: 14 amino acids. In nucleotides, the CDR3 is TGTGCCATCAGTGACGGGACAGGACAAGAGACCCAGTACTTC. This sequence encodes CAISDGTGQETQYF.

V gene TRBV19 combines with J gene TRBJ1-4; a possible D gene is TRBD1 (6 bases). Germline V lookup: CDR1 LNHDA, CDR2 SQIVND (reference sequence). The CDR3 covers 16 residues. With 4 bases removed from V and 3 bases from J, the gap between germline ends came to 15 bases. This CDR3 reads CASSTSSGVANEKLFF. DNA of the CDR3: TGTGCCAGTAGTACGTCTTCAGGGGTGGCTAATGAAAAACTGTTTTTT. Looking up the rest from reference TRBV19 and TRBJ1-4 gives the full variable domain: DGGITQSPKYLFRKEGQNVTLSCEQNLNHDAMYWYRQDPGQGLRLIYYSQIVNDFQKGDIAEGYSVSREKKESFPLTVTSAQKNPTAFYLCASSTSSGVANEKLFFGSGTQLSVL.

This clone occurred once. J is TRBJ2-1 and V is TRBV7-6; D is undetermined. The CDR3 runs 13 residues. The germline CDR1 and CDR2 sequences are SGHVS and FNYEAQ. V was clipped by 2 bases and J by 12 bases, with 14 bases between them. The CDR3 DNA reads TGTGCCAGCAGCTTAAACACGCTTTCAGGGCAGTTCTTC. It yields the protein CASSLNTLSGQFF. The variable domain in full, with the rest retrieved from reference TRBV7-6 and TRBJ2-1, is GAGVSQSPRYKVTKRGQDVALRCDPISGHVSLYWYRQALGQGPEFLTYFNYEAQQDKSGLPNDRFSAERPEGSISTLTIQRTEQRDSAMYRCASSLNTLSGQFFGPGTRLTVL.

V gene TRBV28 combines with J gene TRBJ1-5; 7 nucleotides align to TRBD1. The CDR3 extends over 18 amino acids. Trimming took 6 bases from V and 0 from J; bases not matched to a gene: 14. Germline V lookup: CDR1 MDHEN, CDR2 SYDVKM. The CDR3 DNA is TGTGCCAGCAGCGAGGACAGGTCCTCCTGGTATAGCAATCAGCCCCAGCATTTT. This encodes CASSEDRSSWYSNQPQHF. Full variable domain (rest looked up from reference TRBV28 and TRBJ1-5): DVKVTQSSRYLVKRTGEKVFLECVQDMDHENMFWYRQDPGLGLRLIYFSYDVKMKEKGDIPEGYSVSREKKERFSLILESASTNQTSMYLCASSEDRSSWYSNQPQHFGDGTRLSIL.

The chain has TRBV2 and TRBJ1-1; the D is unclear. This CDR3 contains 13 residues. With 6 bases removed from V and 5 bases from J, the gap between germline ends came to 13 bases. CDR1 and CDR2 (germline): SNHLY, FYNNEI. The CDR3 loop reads CASRSGKWTEAFF. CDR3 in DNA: TGTGCCAGCAGGAGTGGGAAGTGGACTGAAGCTTTCTTT.

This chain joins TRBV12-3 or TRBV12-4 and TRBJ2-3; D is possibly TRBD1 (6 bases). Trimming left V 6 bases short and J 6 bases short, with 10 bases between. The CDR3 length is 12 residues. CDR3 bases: TGTGCCAGCAGGCCTACAGGGGATACGCAGTATTTT. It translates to CASRPTGDTQYF.

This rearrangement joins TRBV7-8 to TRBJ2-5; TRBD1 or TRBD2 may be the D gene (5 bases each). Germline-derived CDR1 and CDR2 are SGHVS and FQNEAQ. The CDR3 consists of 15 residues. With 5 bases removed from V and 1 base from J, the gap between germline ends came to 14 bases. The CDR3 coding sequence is TGTGCCAGCAGCCTGGGGGTGGCAGGCCAAGAGACCCAGTACTTC. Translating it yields CASSLGVAGQETQYF.

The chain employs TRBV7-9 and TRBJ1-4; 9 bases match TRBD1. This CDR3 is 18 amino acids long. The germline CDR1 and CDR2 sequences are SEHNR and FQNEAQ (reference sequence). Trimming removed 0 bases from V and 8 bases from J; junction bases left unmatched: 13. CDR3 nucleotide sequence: TGTGCCAGCAGCTTAGCTATGACAGGTACCGGGACAGGGGAAAAACTGTTTTTT. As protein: CASSLAMTGTGTGEKLFF.

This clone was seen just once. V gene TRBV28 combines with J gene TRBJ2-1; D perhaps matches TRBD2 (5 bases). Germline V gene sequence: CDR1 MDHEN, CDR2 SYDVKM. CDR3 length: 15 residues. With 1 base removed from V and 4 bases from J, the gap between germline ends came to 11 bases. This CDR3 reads CASSLSGFSYNEQFF. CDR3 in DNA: TGTGCCAGCAGTTTATCGGGGTTTTCTTACAATGAGCAGTTCTTC.

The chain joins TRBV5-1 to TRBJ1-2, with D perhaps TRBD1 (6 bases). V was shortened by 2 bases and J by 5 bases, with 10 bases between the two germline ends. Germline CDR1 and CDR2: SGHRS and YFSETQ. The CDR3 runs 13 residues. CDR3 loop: CASSLTGIYGYTF. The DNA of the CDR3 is TGCGCCAGCAGCTTAACAGGGATTTATGGCTACACCTTC.

CDR3 region: CASSFLLAEAQFF. As DNA, the CDR3 is TGTGCCAGCAGTTTTTTACTAGCGGAGGCTCAGTTCTTC. The J gene is TRBJ2-1, the V gene TRBV12-3 or TRBV12-4, with 8 positions matching TRBD2. This CDR3 comprises 13 residues. Unmatched junction bases numbered 8, after V lost 3 bases and J lost 13 bases.

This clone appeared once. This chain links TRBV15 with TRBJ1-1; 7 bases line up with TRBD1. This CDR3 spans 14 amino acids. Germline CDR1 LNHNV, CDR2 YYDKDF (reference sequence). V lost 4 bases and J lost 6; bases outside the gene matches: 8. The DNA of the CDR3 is TGTGCCACCAGCATAGAACAGGGGTCATCTGAAGCTTTCTTT. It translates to CATSIEQGSSEAFF.

The CDR3 bases are TGTGCCAGTAGTATTGTATCAGGTCTGGCTAACAATGAGCAGTTCTTC. The encoded protein is CASSIVSGLANNEQFF. V is TRBV19 and J is TRBJ2-1; D gene uncertain. This CDR3 has 16 amino acids. V dropped 3 bases and J dropped 5 bases, with 17 bases sitting between them. Germline CDR1 is LNHDA and CDR2 is SQIVND (reference sequence).

The DNA for the CDR3 is TGCGCCAGCAGCTCGGACAGTCCCTCGGATACGCAGTATTTT. Protein sequence: CASSSDSPSDTQYF. The chain joins TRBV5-1 to TRBJ2-3, with a tentative D call TRBD1 (6 bases). The CDR3 is made up of 14 amino acids. V was trimmed by 3 bases and J by 6 bases, leaving 14 bases between them. The germline CDR1 and CDR2 sequences are SGHRS and YFSETQ.

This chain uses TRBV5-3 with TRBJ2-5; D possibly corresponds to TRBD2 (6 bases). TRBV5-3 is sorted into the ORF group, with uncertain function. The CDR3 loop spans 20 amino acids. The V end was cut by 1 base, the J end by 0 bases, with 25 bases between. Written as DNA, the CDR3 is TGTGCCAGAAGCTTGTGTATCCTAGGGAGGATACATTCCCACCAAGAGACCCAGTACTTC. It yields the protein CARSLCILGRIHSHQETQYF.